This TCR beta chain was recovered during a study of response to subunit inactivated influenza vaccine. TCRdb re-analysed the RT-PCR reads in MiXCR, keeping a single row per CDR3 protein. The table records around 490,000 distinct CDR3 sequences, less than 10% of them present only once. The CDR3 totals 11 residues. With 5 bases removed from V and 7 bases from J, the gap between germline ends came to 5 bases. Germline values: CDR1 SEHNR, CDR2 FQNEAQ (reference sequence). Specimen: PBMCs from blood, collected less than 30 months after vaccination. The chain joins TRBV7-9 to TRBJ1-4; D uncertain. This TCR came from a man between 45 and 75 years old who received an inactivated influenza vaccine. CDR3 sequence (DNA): TGTGCCAGCAGCCGGCTTGAAAAACTGTTTTTT. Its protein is CASSRLEKLFF.